The 15 T cell receptor beta chains below come from one sample, sequenced in a study of T cell responses to AZD1222 COVID-19 vaccine. Profiling relied on immunoSEQ multiplex PCR, and the TCRdb table lists in-frame clones only, not all of them. The data hold about 220,000 clones, with roughly 91% observed a single time. Sequenced here: peripheral blood, sampled on day 0 of MenACWY control vaccination. The receptors here all came from an adult in good health.

The chain employs TRBV19 and TRBJ2-3; D is unclear. V shed 4 bases and J shed 4 bases, with 9 bases lying between them. Germline V gene lookup returns CDR1 LNHDA and CDR2 SQIVND (reference sequence). This CDR3 is built from 13 residues. The CDR3 DNA follows: TGTGCCAGTAGTAACCAGAGCCCAGATACGCAGTATTTT. It is translated as CASSNQSPDTQYF. Full variable domain (remainder filled in from reference TRBV19 and TRBJ2-3): DGGITQSPKYLFRKEGQNVTLSCEQNLNHDAMYWYRQDPGQGLRLIYYSQIVNDFQKGDIAEGYSVSREKKESFPLTVTSAQKNPTAFYLCASSNQSPDTQYFGPGTRLTVL.

This clone was detected only once. The genes are TRBV6-2 or TRBV6-3 and TRBJ1-5; weak D call: TRBD1 (5 bases). The germline V gene encodes CDR1 MNHEY and CDR2 SVGEGT. The germline V and J ends were trimmed by 4 bases and 3 bases, with 13 bases remaining between them. CDR3 size: 15 residues. In DNA, the CDR3 is TGTGCCAGCAGTTTCCGTAGGGGACCCAATCAGCCCCAGCATTTT. Its protein is CASSFRRGPNQPQHF.

J is TRBJ1-6 and V is TRBV6-1; D is unresolved. The V gene's germline CDR1 is MNHNS and CDR2 SASEGT. V lost 2 bases to trimming and J lost 11 bases, with 10 bases between them. The CDR3 contains 13 residues. CDR3 sequence reads: CASSEITATPLHF. The CDR3 DNA sequence: TGTGCCAGCAGTGAAATAACAGCAACACCCCTCCACTTT.

The rearrangement uses TRBV25-1 and TRBJ1-2; maybe TRBD1 (6 bases). The CDR3 consists of 14 residues. Germline V CDR1 and CDR2: MGHDK, SYGVNS. Trimming pared 6 bases from V and 3 bases from J, leaving 14 bases between. CDR3: CASRAQGSDYGYTF. DNA of the CDR3: TGTGCCAGCAGAGCCCAGGGGTCGGACTATGGCTACACCTTC.

J is TRBJ1-4 and V is TRBV10-3; maybe TRBD1 (6 bases). V lost 5 bases and J 6 bases, leaving 19 bases between the germline ends. Per germline, CDR1 ENHRY and CDR2 SYGVKD. This CDR3 spans 16 amino acids. CDR3 sequence reads: CAISRASGGGDEKLFF. The DNA for the CDR3 is TGTGCCATCAGTCGCGCATCGGGGGGCGGAGATGAAAAACTGTTTTTT.

The J gene is TRBJ2-1, the V gene TRBV29-1; 8 bases match TRBD2. In germline, CDR1 is SQVTM, CDR2 ANQGSEA. The CDR3 runs 12 residues. The V gene end was trimmed by 3 bases and the J gene end by 10 bases; junction bases not matched to a gene: 5. The CDR3 coding sequence is TGCAGCGTTGACGGGGGGGCCTTAGAGCAGTTCTTC. It yields the protein CSVDGGALEQFF.

V usage is TRBV10-3 and J usage is TRBJ1-6, with 8 nucleotides matching TRBD1. V was pared by 3 bases and J by 6 bases, with 4 bases of the junction left unmatched. CDR1 and CDR2 from the germline V gene are ENHRY and SYGVKD. The CDR3 extends over 15 amino acids. The CDR3 spells CAISDGDRSNSPLHF. Here the CDR3 DNA reads TGTGCCATCAGTGACGGGGACAGGAGTAATTCACCCCTCCACTTT.

V and J are TRBV6-5 and TRBJ1-5, with D perhaps TRBD1 (6 bases). V lost 6 bases to trimming and J lost 2 bases, with 14 bases between them. CDR1 and CDR2 from the germline V gene are MNHEY and SVGAGI. The CDR3 consists of 15 residues. The CDR3 protein is CASRRNREGNQPQHF. The CDR3 region has the DNA TGTGCCAGCAGGCGGAACAGGGAGGGCAATCAGCCCCAGCATTTT.

This chain uses TRBV30 with TRBJ1-2; D might be TRBD1 (6 bases). In germline, CDR1 is GTSNPN, CDR2 SVGIG (reference sequence). The CDR3 sequence is 13 residues long. Trimming cost V 0 bases and J 8 bases, with 13 bases left between them. DNA of the CDR3: TGTGCCTGGAGTGTAAGGGGGGCCTCCGGCTACACCTTC. This sequence encodes CAWSVRGASGYTF.

The rearrangement links TRBV5-4 to TRBJ1-4; TRBD1 might be the D (6 bases). With 4 bases removed from V and 5 bases from J, the gap between germline ends came to 12 bases. Germline loops: CDR1 SGHNT, CDR2 YYREEE (reference sequence). The CDR3 totals 14 residues. The CDR3 region has the DNA TGTGCCAGCAGCCAGTCAGGGGTAAATGAAAAACTGTTTTTT. Translating gives CASSQSGVNEKLFF.

J is TRBJ1-6 and V is TRBV18; D gene unclear. CDR1 is KGHSH and CDR2 is LQKENI in the germline V gene. Between the trimmed V and J ends, which lost 4 bases and 6 bases, there was a span of 16 bases. The CDR3 runs 16 residues. The CDR3 reads CASSLSTARSNSPLHF. The CDR3 nucleotides read TGTGCCAGCTCACTTTCGACGGCCCGAAGTAATTCACCCCTCCACTTT. Supplemented by reference TRBV18 and TRBJ1-6, the full variable domain reads NAGVMQNPRHLVRRRGQEARLRCSPMKGHSHVYWYRQLPEEGLKFMVYLQKENIIDESGMPKERFSAEFPKEGPSILRIQQVVRGDSAAYFCASSLSTARSNSPLHFGNGTRLTVT.

The V and J genes are TRBV4-3 and TRBJ2-3; 11 nucleotides agree with TRBD1. The germline gives CDR1 LGHNA, CDR2 YSLEER. The ends lost 3 bases at V and 6 bases at J; junction bases unmatched: 5. The CDR3 contains 15 residues. For the CDR3, the DNA is TGCGCCAGCAGCCATAGCGGGACAGGGGGGGATACGCAGTATTTT. Protein sequence: CASSHSGTGGDTQYF.

The V and J genes are TRBV18 and TRBJ2-2; the D gene is possibly TRBD1 (5 bases). V shed 3 bases and J shed 6 bases, with 17 bases lying between them. The germline gives CDR1 KGHSH, CDR2 LQKENI. CDR3 size: 16 residues. This CDR3 reads CASSPRSGSTSGELFF. The CDR3 nucleotides are TGTGCCAGCTCACCGCGATCAGGGTCCACTTCCGGGGAGCTGTTTTTT.

The chain recombines TRBV3-1 (or the pseudogene TRBV3-2) with TRBJ1-5, with D perhaps TRBD1 (6 bases). V dropped 0 bases and J dropped 7 bases, with 7 bases sitting between them. Germline CDR1 is LGHDT and CDR2 is YNNKEL (reference sequence). The CDR3 contains 13 residues. The CDR3 protein is CASSQEGGQPQHF. CDR3 in DNA: TGTGCCAGCAGCCAAGAAGGGGGACAGCCCCAGCATTTT.

The V call is TRBV4-3, the J call TRBJ1-1; TRBD1 aligns across 10 bases. The germline V gene has CDR1 LGHNA and CDR2 YSLEER. CDR3 length: 15 residues. The junction had 7 bases not matched to a gene; V was cut back by 0 bases and J by 9 bases. The DNA of the CDR3 is TGCGCCAGCAGCCAAGATGGGACAGGGGTAGGGAAAGCTTTCTTT. Protein: CASSQDGTGVGKAFF.